This T cell receptor beta chain was observed in a study of blood T cell repertoires in COVID-19. CDR3 size: 15 residues. Clones were sequenced by immunoSEQ multiplex PCR, and TCRdb holds only the in-frame ones, with some missing. The table includes a few hundred thousand clones, 89% detected once. The sequenced material came from peripheral blood. The source of this sequence is a woman aged 25 to 39 with COVID-19, enrolled during active disease. The J gene is TRBJ2-1, the V gene TRBV1; the D call in the table, TRBD2, was not verified against the DNA. TRBV1 is deemed a pseudogene. The CDR3 bases are TGCACCAGCAGCCAGTTGCTGAGCCCCGACAATGAGCAGTTCTTC. It encodes CTSSQLLSPDNEQFF.